The clone carrying this T cell receptor beta chain was detected only a few times. Its antigen is unidentified. The data were taken from a study of early T cells in non-severe SARS-CoV-2 infection. Looking at the study overall: Bulk RNA from unsorted whole blood was sequenced; chains were unpaired.

Overall study findings and caveats: VDJdb matches were skewed toward anti-spike CD8 T cell responses.

Separate cDNA molecules each had unique molecular identifiers attached to them. TCRdb passed the 5' RACE reads through MiXCR, listing each CDR3 protein once. The repertoire has approximately 77,000 distinct CDR3 sequences, 9.5% to 15% of them found once; the top ten carry about 16%. Trimming took 6 bases from V and 0 from J, leaving 12 bases between them. Germline V lookup: CDR1 WNHNN, CDR2 SYGVQD (reference sequence). The CDR3 contains 16 residues. The chain carries TRBV10-1 and TRBJ2-6, with a weak D call TRBD2 (6 bases). The receptor's source is an adult who was a healthcare worker with PCR-confirmed SARS-CoV-2 infection or an uninfected control (not recorded which). The donor label of this sample is uncertain. The sequences come from whole blood, collected at baseline. The CDR3 nucleotides are TGCGCCAGCAGCGCGGGACGTTACTCTGGGGCCAACGTCCTGACTTTC. It specifies CASSAGRYSGANVLTF.